Listed here is a single T cell receptor (beta chain). The source of the sample is a study of cytomegalovirus exposure and HLA in healthy donors. V shed 3 bases, J shed 8 bases, and the junction held 3 bases outside the gene matches. The CDR3 runs 14 residues. Looked up from germline, CDR1 is MGHRA and CDR2 is YSYEKL. Primers included in the PCR were 60 Vbeta and 13 Jbeta primers. This table comes from immunoSEQ multiplex PCR, and its TCRdb copy is limited to in-frame clones, with some not included. The data show approximately 300,000 clones, with 80% seen just once and about 0.3% held by the top ten. Specimen: PBMCs. The chain combines TRBV4-1 with TRBJ1-5; TRBD1 matches 11 bases. This receptor was identified in a girl aged 2-15 years in good health and CMV-seronegative. CDR3 sequence (DNA): TGCGCCAGCAGCCACCCGGGACAGGGGGAGCCCCAGCATTTT. This sequence encodes CASSHPGQGEPQHF.